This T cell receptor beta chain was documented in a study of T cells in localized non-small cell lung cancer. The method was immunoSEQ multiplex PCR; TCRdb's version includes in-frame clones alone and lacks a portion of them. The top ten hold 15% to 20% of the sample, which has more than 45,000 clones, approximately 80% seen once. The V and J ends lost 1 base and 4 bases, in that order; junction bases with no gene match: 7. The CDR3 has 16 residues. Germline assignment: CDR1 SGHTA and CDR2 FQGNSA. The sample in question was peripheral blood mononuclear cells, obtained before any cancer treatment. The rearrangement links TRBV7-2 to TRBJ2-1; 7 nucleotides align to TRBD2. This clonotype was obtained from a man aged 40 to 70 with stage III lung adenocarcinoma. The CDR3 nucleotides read TGTGCCAGCAGCTTAGAGGCGGGAGTTTCATACAATGAGCAGTTCTTC. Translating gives CASSLEAGVSYNEQFF.